These 20 T cell receptor beta chains originate from one sample sequenced in a study of T-cell memory formation after mild COVID-19. TCRdb independently ran MiXCR on the 5' RACE reads; one entry per CDR3 protein. The table has hundreds of thousands of distinct CDR3 sequences, around 28% seen once. The material sequenced was PBMCs or a T cell subset sorted from them (not recorded which). These receptors came from an adult woman who had mild COVID-19 (a few samples of this study predate the infection). Cell type and time point are not known.

A few counts support this clonotype. This sequence joins TRBV12-3 or TRBV12-4 and TRBJ1-1; possible D gene TRBD1, 5 bases. The V and J ends lost 5 bases and 5 bases respectively, with 15 bases between them. This CDR3 comprises 14 residues. DNA of the CDR3: TGTGCCAGCAGTCCGTCTGGGGGGGGGACTGAAGCTTTCTTT. Its protein is CASSPSGGGTEAFF.

This clonotype was seen just once. J is TRBJ1-5 and V is TRBV19; no reliable D call. The germline V gene encodes CDR1 LNHDA and CDR2 SQIVND (reference sequence). V was pared by 7 bases and J by 5 bases, with 18 bases between. The CDR3 covers 15 residues. CDR3 in amino acids: CASKLWVTGDQPQHF. CDR3 nucleotide sequence: TGTGCCAGTAAATTGTGGGTCACCGGGGATCAGCCCCAGCATTTT.

This chain connects TRBV7-9 to TRBJ2-2; the D gene could be TRBD1 or TRBD2 (5 bases each). The CDR3 is 17 amino acids. Germline V gene lookup returns CDR1 SEHNR and CDR2 FQNEAQ (reference sequence). The ends were cut back, 1 base at V and 1 base at J, with 13 bases in the middle. The CDR3 region has the DNA TGTGCCAGCAGCTTAGGAACTGGGGGTCAGAACACCGGGGAGCTGTTTTTT. This sequence encodes CASSLGTGGQNTGELFF.

The chain links TRBV7-3 to TRBJ2-1; 9 bases agree with TRBD1. Germline loops: CDR1 SGHTA, CDR2 FQGTGA. This CDR3 spans 15 amino acids. The V and J ends lost 6 bases and 6 bases, in that order; junction bases with no gene match: 9. The CDR3 nucleotides are TGTGCCAGCAGTTCGGACAGGGGCCTGGCCAATGAGCAGTTCTTC. It translates to CASSSDRGLANEQFF.

The chain joins TRBV19 to TRBJ2-3, with D tentatively TRBD2 (5 bases). CDR3 size: 15 residues. The V end was cut by 7 bases, the J end by 2 bases, with 16 bases between. CDR1 is LNHDA, CDR2 SQIVND, per germline (reference sequence). CDR3 in amino acids: CASKALSGVTDTQYF. For the CDR3, the DNA is TGTGCCAGTAAAGCTCTATCCGGGGTCACAGATACGCAGTATTTT.

Only one count was recorded for this clonotype. The V gene is TRBV15, the J gene TRBJ2-3, with 7 bases matching TRBD1. The CDR3 is 15 residues long. V lost 1 base to trimming and J lost 1 base; unmatched junction nucleotides: 2. Germline CDR1 reads LNHNV; CDR2 reads YYDKDF (reference sequence). CDR3 DNA: TGTGCCACCAGCAGAGTTGGGACAGGCACAGATACGCAGTATTTT. Translating it yields CATSRVGTGTDTQYF.

This clonotype showed up just a few times. The chain carries TRBV5-1 and TRBJ1-2; TRBD1 aligns across 10 bases. The V gene's germline CDR1 is SGHRS and CDR2 YFSETQ. The CDR3 sequence is 15 residues long. Trimming at V came to 2 bases and at J to 3 bases, leaving 4 bases not matched to a gene. The DNA of the CDR3 is TGCGCCAGCAGCTTTCGACAGGGGGCGGACTATGGCTACACCTTC. Translating it yields CASSFRQGADYGYTF.

The chain recombines TRBV12-3 or TRBV12-4 with TRBJ1-2, with 8 bases aligning to TRBD1. The CDR3 loop spans 14 amino acids. V dropped 4 bases and J dropped 7; count of bases not matched to a gene: 8. CDR3 DNA: TGTGCCAGCAGTTCCGCACGGCAGGGGGCTGGCTACACCTTC. It translates to CASSSARQGAGYTF.

For the CDR3, the DNA is TGTGCCAGCCACTCGGGGGGTGAGACCCAGTACTTC. Translating gives CASHSGGETQYF. The chain carries TRBV2 and TRBJ2-5; 7 nucleotides align to TRBD2. V dropped 8 bases and J dropped 5; count of bases not matched to a gene: 5. The CDR3 loop spans 12 amino acids. The germline V gene encodes CDR1 SNHLY and CDR2 FYNNEI.

A few counts support this clonotype. The gene calls are TRBV12-3 or TRBV12-4 and TRBJ1-3; 7 bases line up with TRBD1. J lost 3 bases, V lost 3 bases, and 2 bases had no gene match. The CDR3 spans 14 residues. The CDR3 region is CASSFSGGGNTIYF. The CDR3 bases are TGTGCCAGCAGTTTCTCAGGGGGTGGAAACACCATATATTTT.

The chain joins TRBV12-3 or TRBV12-4 to TRBJ1-1; 10 bases are a match to TRBD1. V shed 5 bases, J shed 4 bases, and the junction held 7 bases outside the gene matches. This CDR3 is built from 15 residues. CDR3 residues: CASSRQGAVGTEAFF. For the CDR3, the DNA is TGTGCCAGCAGTCGACAGGGGGCGGTCGGCACTGAAGCTTTCTTT.

The chain recombines TRBV12-3 or TRBV12-4 with TRBJ1-1, with no clear D. The CDR3 is 15 residues long. Deletions cut 5 bases from V and 1 base from J, with 14 bases between. CDR3 residues: CASSLRDTRNTEAFF. The CDR3 DNA sequence: TGTGCCAGCAGTCTGAGGGATACAAGGAACACTGAAGCTTTCTTT.

This clonotype has just a few counts. The chain uses TRBV2 and TRBJ1-1, with D possibly TRBD1 on 5 matching bases. Trimming took 2 bases from V and 4 from J, leaving 11 bases between them. The length of the CDR3 is 14 residues. Germline V gene data show CDR1 as SNHLY and CDR2 as FYNNEI. The CDR3 is CASSEMGVGTEAFF. The CDR3 DNA is TGTGCCAGCAGTGAAATGGGGGTTGGCACTGAAGCTTTCTTT.

There are a few counts of this clonotype. The J gene is TRBJ2-7, the V gene TRBV9; D possibly corresponds to TRBD2 (7 bases). Looked up from germline, CDR1 is SGDLS and CDR2 is YYNGEE. The CDR3 sequence is 17 residues long. The ends were cut back, 3 bases at V and 2 bases at J, with 21 bases in the middle. The CDR3: CASSDGGAGSFAYEQYF. CDR3 in DNA: TGTGCCAGCAGCGATGGGGGGGCTGGTAGCTTTGCCTACGAGCAGTACTTC.

This clonotype was detected only a few times. V and J are TRBV12-3 or TRBV12-4 and TRBJ2-1; 7 positions match TRBD2. CDR3 length: 15 amino acids. With 7 bases clipped from V and 2 bases from J, the junction kept 8 bases outside the gene matches. The CDR3 region has the DNA TGTGCCAGCACCTCGGGGGGACCGGCCTACAATGAGCAGTTCTTC. Translation gives CASTSGGPAYNEQFF.

This clonotype was counted a few times. The chain recombines TRBV6-2 or TRBV6-3 with TRBJ1-1; the D is unclear. The CDR3 is 17 residues long. The germline V gene encodes CDR1 MNHEY and CDR2 SVGEGT. Trimming shortened V by 2 bases and J by 1 base, and 17 bases separated the two germline ends. The CDR3 here is CASSYIPEEGWNTEAFF. In DNA form, the CDR3 reads TGTGCCAGCAGTTACATCCCCGAAGAGGGATGGAACACTGAAGCTTTCTTT.

A few counts support this clonotype. CDR3 sequence reads: CASRAGGPSATNEKLFF. As DNA, the CDR3 is TGTGCCAGCAGAGCAGGGGGCCCTTCTGCAACTAATGAAAAACTGTTTTTT. The genes are TRBV7-9 and TRBJ1-4; 8 bases are a match to TRBD1. The length of the CDR3 is 17 residues. The V and J ends lost 6 bases and 0 bases, in that order; junction bases with no gene match: 9. The V gene's germline CDR1 is SEHNR and CDR2 FQNEAQ (reference sequence). The whole variable domain, filled in from reference TRBV7-9 and TRBJ1-4, reads DTGVSQNPRHKITKRGQNVTFRCDPISEHNRLYWYRQTLGQGPEFLTYFQNEAQLEKSRLLSDRFSAERPKGSFSTLEIQRTEQGDSAMYLCASRAGGPSATNEKLFFGSGTQLSVL.

The chain carries TRBV9 and TRBJ2-7; 10 bases map to TRBD1. This CDR3 has 14 amino acids. Germline assignment: CDR1 SGDLS and CDR2 YYNGEE. With 0 bases clipped from V and 6 bases from J, the junction kept 3 bases outside the gene matches. Written as DNA, the CDR3 is TGTGCCAGCAGCGTAGCGGGACAGGGGTCCGAGCAGTACTTC. As protein: CASSVAGQGSEQYF.

This clonotype has just a few counts. The chain carries TRBV6-5 and TRBJ2-5; D is possibly TRBD1 or TRBD2 (6 bases each). Trimming removed 2 bases at V and 7 bases at J, with 14 bases between. Germline assignment: CDR1 MNHEY and CDR2 SVGAGI. The CDR3 runs to 14 residues. In DNA form, the CDR3 reads TGTGCCAGCAGTTACGCCGGGGGCCCCGGGACCCAGTACTTC. It is translated as CASSYAGGPGTQYF.

V gene TRBV12-3 or TRBV12-4 combines with J gene TRBJ2-7, with D perhaps matching TRBD2 (6 bases). There are 16 residues in the CDR3. Trimming removed 1 base at V and 0 bases at J, with 13 bases between. The CDR3: CASSLDRLASSYEQYF. CDR3 in DNA: TGTGCCAGCAGTTTAGATCGGCTAGCGAGCTCCTACGAGCAGTACTTC.